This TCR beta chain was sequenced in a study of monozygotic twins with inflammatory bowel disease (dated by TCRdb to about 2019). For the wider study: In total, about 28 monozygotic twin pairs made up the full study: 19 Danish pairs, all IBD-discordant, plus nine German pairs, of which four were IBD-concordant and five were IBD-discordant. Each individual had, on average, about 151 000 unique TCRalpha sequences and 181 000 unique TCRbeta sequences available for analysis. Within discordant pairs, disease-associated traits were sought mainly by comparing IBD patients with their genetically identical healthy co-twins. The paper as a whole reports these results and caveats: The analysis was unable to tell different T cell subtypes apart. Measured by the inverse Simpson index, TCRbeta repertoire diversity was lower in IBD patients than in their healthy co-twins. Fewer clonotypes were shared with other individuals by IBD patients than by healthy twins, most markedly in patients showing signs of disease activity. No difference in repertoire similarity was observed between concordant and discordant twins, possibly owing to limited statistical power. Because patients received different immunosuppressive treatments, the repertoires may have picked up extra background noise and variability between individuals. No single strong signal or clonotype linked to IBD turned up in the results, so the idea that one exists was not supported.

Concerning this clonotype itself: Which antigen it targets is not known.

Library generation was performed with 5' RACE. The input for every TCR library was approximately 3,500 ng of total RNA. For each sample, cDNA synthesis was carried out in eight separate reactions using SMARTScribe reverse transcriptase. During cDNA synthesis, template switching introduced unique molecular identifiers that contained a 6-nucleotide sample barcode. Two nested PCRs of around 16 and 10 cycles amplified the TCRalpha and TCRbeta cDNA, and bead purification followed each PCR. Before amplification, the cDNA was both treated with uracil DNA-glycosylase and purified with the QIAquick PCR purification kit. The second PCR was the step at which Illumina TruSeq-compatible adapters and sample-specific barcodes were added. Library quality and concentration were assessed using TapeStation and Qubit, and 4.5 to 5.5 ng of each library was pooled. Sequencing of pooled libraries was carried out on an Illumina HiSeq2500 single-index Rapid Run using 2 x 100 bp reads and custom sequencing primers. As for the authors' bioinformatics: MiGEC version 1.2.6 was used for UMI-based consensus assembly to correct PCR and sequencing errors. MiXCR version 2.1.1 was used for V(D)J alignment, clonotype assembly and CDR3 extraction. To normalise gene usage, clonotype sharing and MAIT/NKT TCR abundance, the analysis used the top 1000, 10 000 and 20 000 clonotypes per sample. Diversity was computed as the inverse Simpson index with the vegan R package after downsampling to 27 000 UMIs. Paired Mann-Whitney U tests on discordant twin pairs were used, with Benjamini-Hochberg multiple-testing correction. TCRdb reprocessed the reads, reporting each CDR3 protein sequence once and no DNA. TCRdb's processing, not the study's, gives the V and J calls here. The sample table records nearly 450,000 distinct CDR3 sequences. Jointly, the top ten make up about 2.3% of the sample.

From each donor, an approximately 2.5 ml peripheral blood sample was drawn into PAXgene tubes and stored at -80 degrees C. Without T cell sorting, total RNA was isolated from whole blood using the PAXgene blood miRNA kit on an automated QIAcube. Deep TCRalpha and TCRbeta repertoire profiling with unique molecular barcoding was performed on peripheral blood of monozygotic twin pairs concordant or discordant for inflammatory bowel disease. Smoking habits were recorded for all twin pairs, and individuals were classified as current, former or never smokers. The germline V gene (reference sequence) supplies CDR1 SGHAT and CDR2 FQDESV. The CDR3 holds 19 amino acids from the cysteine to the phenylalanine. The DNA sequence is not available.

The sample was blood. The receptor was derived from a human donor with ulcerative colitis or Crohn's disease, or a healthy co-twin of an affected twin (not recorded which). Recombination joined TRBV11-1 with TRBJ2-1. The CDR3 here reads CASSLVYGFGASSYNEQFF.